This T cell receptor beta chain comes out of a study of cytomegalovirus exposure and HLA in healthy donors listed by TCRdb under 2017. General notes on the study: The approximately 710 repertoires of the first cohort and the approximately 130 validation repertoires were produced on the same platform, according to a later analysis. The study was designed to test whether signatures of past pathogen exposure could be identified by cataloging public T cell receptors. A separate validation cohort of over 95 different subjects was used in addition to the roughly 620-subject first cohort. To predict cytomegalovirus infection status, the study combined high-throughput TCR immunosequencing, statistical association of individual TCRs with disease status, and machine learning.

Libraries were prepared through the immunoSEQ multiplex PCR assay. The authors' analysis ran thus. A statistical classification framework was built for diagnosing cytomegalovirus status from the catalog of TCR beta chain sequences. Here the immuneACCESS table is served through TCRdb, limited to in-frame sequences with V and J called. Missing clones are a known gap in these copies; in checked studies unresolved V genes cover under half, and the rest lacks a known reason. That table gives V, J and clone size, and the DNA gave D and trimming. This sample lists 250,000 to 350,000 clones; around nine tenths were detected once. Around 0.92% of the sample is held by the ten biggest clonotypes. The donors were included in the validation cohort of around 120 subjects, a group kept apart from the approximately 700-subject first cohort. Findings and caveats that apply to the study as a whole: Of the cluster scores, approximately 95% were above 0 in a later analysis, which found that TCRs clustered in the first cohort also tended to co-occur in the 95 to 150 validation repertoires. In vitro tests confirmed that a few of the cytomegalovirus-associated TCR beta chains recognize cytomegalovirus antigens. In both the original and validation cohorts, the classifier was reported to diagnose cytomegalovirus status with high specificity and sensitivity. According to the authors, the approach could potentially be generalized to other disease states and immunological phenotypes. Most TCR sequences were seen in very few donors, while some public TCRs were found in many individuals. A later analysis had no HLA typing for the validation cohort, so co-occurrence there was scored across all 130 or so repertoires. A total of about 150 TCR beta chains were listed by the study as associated with cytomegalovirus.

Turning to this clone: The specificity of this receptor is unknown. No clone much larger than this one lies a single base away; base qualities are absent.

Including cysteine and phenylalanine, the CDR3 has 15 amino acids. Here the CDR3 DNA is all that survives: 45 bases in frame from base 1. Sequences MNHNS (CDR1) and SASEGT (CDR2) are obtained from the germline V gene. The junction carries 7 bases between V and J, which are trimmed by 1 base and 0 bases respectively. The chain joins TRBV6-1 to TRBJ1-5, with no confident D gene call. Sequencing was carried out using PBMCs. The source of this sequence is a woman between 18 and 30 years old in good health and CMV-seronegative. The DNA is as follows: TGTGCCAGCAGTGAAGGGCCATATAGCAATCAGCCCCAGCATTTT. Protein translation: CASSEGPYSNQPQHF.